Below, 25 T cell receptor beta chains from the same sample are listed, as sequenced in a study of regulatory T cells in long-lasting Graves disease. Time point indicated: newly diagnosed GD, antithyroid drugs for less than 3 months. PBMC RNA was the source of the TCR library. Investigators prepared the TCR beta libraries by applying iRepertoire HTBI primers and Arm-PCR of CDR3 regions. TCRdb reanalysed the multiplex PCR reads using MiXCR and keeps one entry per CDR3 protein. Among around 400,000 distinct CDR3 sequences listed, approximately 15% were seen once. In addition, the sample was reused for a study of T cells in Graves' hyperthyroidism and ophthalmopathy.

Here the sequenced sample was peripheral blood mononuclear cells (PBMCs), taken at new diagnosis, from a patient treated with antithyroid drugs. The receptors come from a woman aged 40 to 49 with Graves disease.

This clonotype appeared many times. The V gene is TRBV12-5, the J gene TRBJ2-1; D remains unclear. CDR1 LGHNT and CDR2 FRNRAP come from the germline V gene. V gave up 6 bases and J gave up 9 bases, with 18 bases separating them. The CDR3 extends over 14 amino acids. The CDR3 sequence: CASGSRANAAEQFF. CDR3 nucleotide sequence: TGTGCTAGTGGCTCCCGGGCCAACGCGGCTGAGCAGTTCTTC.

This clonotype was recorded once. This may arise from a read error, as a much more abundant clone is one base away. The rearrangement links TRBV5-6 to TRBJ2-6; TRBD1 is a possible D gene (6 bases). The V gene's germline CDR1 is SGHDT and CDR2 YYEEEE. The CDR3 length is 16 residues. CDR3 bases: TGTGCCAGCAGCTTAGGACAGAGCGTCGGGGCCAGCGTCCTGACTTTC. This sequence encodes CASSLGQSVGASVLTF.

In the case of this clonotype: This may be a read error, as it is one base from a much larger clone. This CDR3 is CASSFSWAEYQETQYF. The DNA for the CDR3 is TGTGCCAGCAGTTTTAGTTGGGCAGAGTACCAAGAGACCCAGTACTTC. The chain couples TRBV28 to TRBJ2-5; D remains unclear. Trimming shortened V by 3 bases and J by 0 bases, and 14 bases separated the two germline ends. CDR3 length: 16 amino acids. The V gene's germline CDR1 is MDHEN and CDR2 SYDVKM.

This clonotype was seen ten or more times. The rearrangement uses TRBV27 and TRBJ2-2; 8 nucleotides align to TRBD2. Germline CDR1 is MNHEY and CDR2 is SMNVEV (reference sequence). The ends lost 5 bases at V and 6 bases at J; junction bases unmatched: 5. The CDR3 is made up of 14 amino acids. The CDR3 sequence: CASSPGLDSGELFF. CDR3 sequence (DNA): TGTGCCAGCAGTCCGGGACTAGATTCCGGGGAGCTGTTTTTT.

In this sample, this clonotype turned up many times. The J gene is TRBJ2-3, the V gene TRBV5-1, with 10 bases aligning to TRBD2. V shed 3 bases and J 2 bases; nucleotides not matched to a gene: 3. The CDR3 spans 15 residues. CDR1 SGHRS and CDR2 YFSETQ come from the germline V gene. CDR3 in amino acids: CASSSLAGNTDTQYF. Here the CDR3 DNA reads TGCGCCAGCAGCTCACTAGCGGGGAACACAGATACGCAGTATTTT. Supplemented by reference TRBV5-1 and TRBJ2-3, the full variable domain reads KAGVTQTPRYLIKTRGQQVTLSCSPISGHRSVSWYQQTPGQGLQFLFEYFSETQRNKGNFPGRFSGRQFSNSRSEMNVSTLELGDSALYLCASSSLAGNTDTQYFGPGTRLTVL.

The V call is TRBV28, the J call TRBJ2-1; 7 bases are shared with TRBD1. V shed 6 bases and J 15 bases; nucleotides not matched to a gene: 8. The CDR3 is made up of 11 amino acids. The V gene's germline CDR1 is MDHEN and CDR2 SYDVKM. For the CDR3, the DNA is TGTGCCAGCAGGATGCTACAGGGGACGTTCTTC. It yields the protein CASRMLQGTFF.

This clonotype was recorded at least ten times. V usage is TRBV28 and J usage is TRBJ2-7; 10 bases align to TRBD2. Trimming at V came to 5 bases and at J to 11 bases, leaving 15 bases not matched to a gene. Looked up from germline, CDR1 is MDHEN and CDR2 is SYDVKM. The CDR3 extends over 15 amino acids. For the CDR3, the DNA is TGTGCCAGCAGTATAATCACTAGCGGGACCGGAGGGAAGTACTTC. Amino acids: CASSIITSGTGGKYF.

V usage is TRBV4-3 and J usage is TRBJ1-6; D ambiguous. There are 15 residues in the CDR3. Germline values: CDR1 LGHNA, CDR2 YSLEER. The germline V and J ends were trimmed by 0 bases and 8 bases, with 11 bases remaining between them. The CDR3: CASSQDLRVYSPLHF. DNA for the CDR3: TGCGCCAGCAGCCAAGATCTCCGGGTTTATTCACCCCTCCACTTT.

This clonotype was counted a few times. The genes are TRBV30 and TRBJ2-5; possibly TRBD1 for D (5 bases). V gave up 2 bases and J gave up 5 bases, with 12 bases separating them. Germline lookup yields CDR1 GTSNPN and CDR2 SVGIG (reference sequence). This CDR3 comprises 13 residues. CDR3 region: CAWSFFRAETQYF. CDR3 DNA: TGTGCCTGGAGTTTTTTCAGGGCGGAGACCCAGTACTTC. The complete variable domain, with remaining parts taken from reference TRBV30 and TRBJ2-5, reads SQTIHQWPATLVQPVGSPLSLECTVEGTSNPNLYWYRQAAGRGLQLLFYSVGIGQISSEVPQNLSASRPQDRQFILSSKKLLLSDSGFYLCAWSFFRAETQYFGPGTRLLVL.

This clonotype was counted ten times or more. The chain joins TRBV4-2 to TRBJ2-3, with 12 bases identical to TRBD2. Unmatched junction bases numbered 7, after V lost 4 bases and J lost 5 bases. This CDR3 comprises 16 residues. CDR1 and CDR2 (germline): LGHNA, YNFKEQ. CDR3 protein: CASSPGLAGRIDTQYF. The DNA of the CDR3 is TGTGCCAGCAGCCCAGGACTAGCGGGAAGGATAGATACGCAGTATTTT.

This clonotype has ten or more counts. The chain joins TRBV27 to TRBJ2-6; D not certain. The germline V gene has CDR1 MNHEY and CDR2 SMNVEV (reference sequence). This CDR3 has 18 residues. Trimming stripped 1 base from V and 0 bases from J, with 13 bases between. This chain's CDR3 is CASSLFGRALSGANVLTF. CDR3 in DNA: TGTGCCAGCAGTTTATTTGGACGCGCGCTCTCTGGGGCCAACGTCCTGACTTTC.

This clonotype came up a few times. The gene calls are TRBV19 and TRBJ2-7; tentative D call: TRBD1 (5 bases). With 5 bases removed from V and 5 bases from J, the gap between germline ends came to 7 bases. The CDR3 runs to 11 residues. Germline values: CDR1 LNHDA, CDR2 SQIVND (reference sequence). CDR3 protein: CASSGHDEQYF. The CDR3 coding sequence is TGTGCCAGTAGTGGACACGACGAGCAGTACTTC. Drawing the rest from reference TRBV19 and TRBJ2-7, the complete variable domain is DGGITQSPKYLFRKEGQNVTLSCEQNLNHDAMYWYRQDPGQGLRLIYYSQIVNDFQKGDIAEGYSVSREKKESFPLTVTSAQKNPTAFYLCASSGHDEQYFGPGTRLTVT.

V gene TRBV6-2 or TRBV6-3 combines with J gene TRBJ2-7; 10 nucleotides match TRBD1. The V gene end was trimmed by 4 bases and the J gene end by 7 bases; junction bases not matched to a gene: 4. This CDR3 is built from 13 residues. Germline values: CDR1 MNHEY, CDR2 SVGEGT. This CDR3 is CASSSTGGREQYF. The CDR3 coding sequence is TGTGCCAGCAGTTCGACAGGGGGCCGGGAGCAGTACTTC.

In this sample, this clonotype turned up many times. The rearrangement uses TRBV9 and TRBJ2-1; TRBD2 matches 8 bases. The V segment lost 4 bases and the J segment 3 bases; nucleotides outside the gene matches: 3. Germline V lookup: CDR1 SGDLS, CDR2 YYNGEE. This CDR3 has 14 residues. The CDR3 nucleotides read TGTGCCAGCAGCCCAAGCGGGAGCTACAATGAGCAGTTCTTC. Translated: CASSPSGSYNEQFF.

The V gene is TRBV10-3, the J gene TRBJ2-1; D might be TRBD2 (6 bases). Germline lookup yields CDR1 ENHRY and CDR2 SYGVKD. This CDR3 spans 16 amino acids. Trimming removed 2 bases from V and 6 bases from J, with 17 bases in between. CDR3 in amino acids: CAISEPVAARVNEQFF. DNA for the CDR3: TGTGCCATCAGTGAGCCCGTAGCGGCAAGAGTCAATGAGCAGTTCTTC.

This clonotype was detected many times. This chain links TRBV7-2 with TRBJ2-2; 15 positions agree with TRBD2. Germline V lookup: CDR1 SGHTA, CDR2 FQGNSA. V was clipped by 5 bases and J by 1 base; unmatched bases: 5. The CDR3 has 18 residues. The CDR3 sequence: CASSRTGLAGGNTGELFF. For the CDR3, the DNA is TGTGCCAGCAGCCGGACGGGACTAGCGGGAGGGAACACCGGGGAGCTGTTTTTT.

This chain joins TRBV20-1 and TRBJ2-7; the D gene is possibly TRBD2 (6 bases). V was pared by 0 bases and J by 5 bases, with 17 bases between. Germline-derived CDR1 and CDR2 are DFQATT and SNEGSKA (reference sequence). The CDR3 consists of 15 residues. The CDR3 loop is CSARDRSGKDHEQYF. In DNA, the CDR3 is TGCAGTGCTAGAGATCGTAGCGGTAAAGATCACGAGCAGTACTTC.

This clonotype was recorded many times. This chain links TRBV3-1 with TRBJ1-1; 7 bases map to TRBD1. The CDR3 has 15 amino acids. V shed 4 bases, J shed 1 base, and the junction held 6 bases outside the gene matches. Germline V gives CDR1 LGHDT, CDR2 YNNKEL (reference sequence). CDR3 nucleotides: TGTGCCAGCAGCCTTACAGGGGTGCGGAACACTGAAGCTTTCTTT. It specifies CASSLTGVRNTEAFF.

This clonotype has a count of ten or more. V usage is TRBV12-3 or TRBV12-4 and J usage is TRBJ2-5, with 9 bases that match TRBD2. Trimming took 7 bases from V and 4 from J; bases not matched to a gene: 7. CDR3 length: 14 residues. The CDR3 DNA sequence: TGTGCCAGCATAAGACTAGCGGAGGGAGAGACCCAGTACTTC. Its protein is CASIRLAEGETQYF.

This sequence joins TRBV11-1 and TRBJ2-2; D uncertain. Per germline, CDR1 SGHAT and CDR2 FQDESV (reference sequence). This CDR3 spans 14 amino acids. Trimming removed 7 bases at V and 6 bases at J, with 15 bases between. The DNA of the CDR3 is TGTGCCAGCAAGACGTCAGATCCCCCCGGGGAGCTGTTTTTT. Protein product: CASKTSDPPGELFF. The variable domain in full, with the rest retrieved from reference TRBV11-1 and TRBJ2-2, is EAEVAQSPRYKITEKSQAVAFWCDPISGHATLYWYRQILGQGPELLVQFQDESVVDDSQLPKDRFSAERLKGVDSTLKIQPAELGDSAMYLCASKTSDPPGELFFGEGSRLTVL.

This clonotype has more than one count but fewer than ten. The chain employs TRBV6-1 and TRBJ2-7, with 7 bases fitting TRBD2. The CDR3 consists of 14 residues. The junction had 6 bases not matched to a gene; V was cut back by 7 bases and J by 0 bases. Per the germline V gene, CDR1 is MNHNS and CDR2 is SASEGT. CDR3 loop: CASTEGGSSYEQYF. CDR3 in DNA: TGTGCCAGCACCGAGGGAGGGAGCTCCTACGAGCAGTACTTC.

This clonotype was detected ten times or more. This chain links TRBV3-1 with TRBJ2-5; 8 nucleotides line up with TRBD1. The CDR3 totals 14 residues. The V segment lost 1 base and the J segment 5 bases; nucleotides outside the gene matches: 3. Germline CDR1 LGHDT, CDR2 YNNKEL (reference sequence). The chain's CDR3 is CASSQGTGLETQYF. CDR3 nucleotides: TGTGCCAGCAGCCAAGGGACAGGGCTTGAGACCCAGTACTTC.

V and J are TRBV11-2 and TRBJ2-2; no reliable D call. The length of the CDR3 is 14 residues. Trimming left V 1 base short and J 4 bases short, with 7 bases between. Germline V gene data show CDR1 as SGHAT and CDR2 as FQNNGV. The CDR3 sequence: CASSLGSRTGELFF. The CDR3 DNA sequence: TGTGCCAGCAGCTTAGGTTCCCGCACCGGGGAGCTGTTTTTT.

This clonotype was detected ten times or more. The chain carries TRBV12-5 and TRBJ2-1, with TRBD2 matching over 8 bases. V shed 3 bases and J 7 bases; nucleotides not matched to a gene: 14. The CDR3 consists of 17 residues. Germline V CDR1 and CDR2: LGHNT, FRNRAP. CDR3 sequence reads: CASGFTHSRTSRNEQFF. The CDR3 nucleotides read TGTGCTAGTGGTTTCACCCATTCTAGGACTAGCCGGAATGAGCAGTTCTTC.

For the CDR3, the DNA is TGTGCCAGCAGCTTAGAGGGGGGACTAGCGGGAGCTAGAGATACGCAGTATTTT. Its translation: CASSLEGGLAGARDTQYF. The rearrangement links TRBV7-6 to TRBJ2-3, with 14 bases identical to TRBD2. V shed 1 base and J 5 bases; nucleotides not matched to a gene: 8. Per the germline V gene, CDR1 is SGHVS and CDR2 is FNYEAQ. There are 18 residues in the CDR3.